This TCR beta chain was captured in a study of blood T cell repertoires in COVID-19. Turning to the study itself: Acute and convalescent COVID-19 samples came from the United States, Italy and Spain. T cells, B-cell-depleted T cells, or PBMCs provided the cDNA or gDNA that served as material.

The study assigned cohorts using participant-reported clinical history. Authors' methods: Quantification of nucleated cells was approximated via reference gene primer amplification. The method was immunoSEQ multiplex PCR; TCRdb's version includes in-frame clones alone and lacks a portion of them. V, J and clone size are those of that table, while D and trimming were read from the DNA. Of about 170,000 clones listed, about 90% are singletons. This CDR3 is 12 amino acids long. V lost 7 bases and J 5 bases, leaving 11 bases between the germline ends. Germline CDR1 reads MNHEY; CDR2 reads SVGAGI. The V call is TRBV6-5, the J call TRBJ1-1; no clear D gene. Sequenced: PBMCs or T cells enriched from blood (not recorded which). This TCR was sampled from a woman aged 45 to 65 who had recovered from COVID-19. The CDR3 region is CASKNPGTEAFF. The CDR3 DNA sequence: TGTGCCAGCAAAAACCCCGGGACTGAAGCTTTCTTT.